One and the same sample provided the 21 T cell receptor beta chains below, sequenced in a study of T cells in localized non-small cell lung cancer. Sequencing was performed with immunoSEQ multiplex PCR; in TCRdb, only in-frame clones are kept and a portion is missing. Among tens of thousands of clones listed, about 90% were seen once. Specimen: peripheral blood, collected before any cancer treatment. The receptors here all came from a woman aged 35-75 years with stage I lung adenocarcinoma.

The V and J genes are TRBV6-6 and TRBJ1-5; no definite D call. The CDR3 runs 13 residues. The germline V and J ends were trimmed by 0 bases and 4 bases, with 4 bases remaining between them. The germline V gene encodes CDR1 MNHNY and CDR2 SVGAGI (reference sequence). The CDR3 DNA reads as TGTGCCAGCAGTTACTCGCTGAATCAGCCCCAGCATTTT. It codes for CASSYSLNQPQHF.

The genes are TRBV7-2 and TRBJ2-1; 13 nucleotides agree with TRBD2. This CDR3 has 17 residues. CDR1 and CDR2 from the germline V gene are SGHTA and FQGNSA. The ends lost 0 bases at V and 4 bases at J; junction bases unmatched: 3. CDR3 coding DNA: TGTGCCAGCAGCTTAGCTTTGACTAGCGGGGGGTACAATGAGCAGTTCTTC. Translating it yields CASSLALTSGGYNEQFF.

This clone has just a few counts. The rearrangement joins TRBV2 to TRBJ1-5; maybe TRBD1 (5 bases). Germline V gene sequence: CDR1 SNHLY, CDR2 FYNNEI. The germline V and J ends were trimmed by 3 bases and 0 bases, with 6 bases remaining between them. The CDR3 runs to 14 residues. For the CDR3, the DNA is TGTGCCAGCAGTGACAGGGTTAGCAATCAGCCCCAGCATTTT. This translates into CASSDRVSNQPQHF.

This rearrangement joins TRBV5-5 to TRBJ1-6, with a possible D match to TRBD1 (6 bases). The CDR3 loop spans 15 amino acids. Germline assignment: CDR1 SGHKS and CDR2 YYEKEE (reference sequence). V dropped 0 bases and J dropped 5 bases, with 9 bases sitting between them. CDR3 residues: CASSLVTGNNSPLHF. CDR3 coding DNA: TGTGCCAGCAGCTTGGTTACAGGGAATAATTCACCCCTCCACTTT.

Of note for this clone: At one boundary the junction diverges from the germline segment, which might be a read error. The chain uses TRBV7-7 and TRBJ1-4; 7 bases align to TRBD1. Germline V gene data show CDR1 as SSHAT and CDR2 as FNYEAQ (reference sequence). The CDR3 has 17 residues. As DNA, the CDR3 is TGTGCTAGCAGCCCGTCCTCCAACAGGGGACCCTATGAAAAACTGTTTTTT. Protein sequence: CASSPSSNRGPYEKLFF.

The rearrangement uses TRBV5-1 and TRBJ2-5; 8 nucleotides agree with TRBD1. The CDR3 covers 13 residues. Germline CDR1 reads SGHRS; CDR2 reads YFSETQ. V was pared by 7 bases and J by 0 bases, with 2 bases of the junction left unmatched. Here the CDR3 reads CASGTGDQETQYF. The CDR3 DNA reads as TGCGCCAGCGGGACAGGCGACCAAGAGACCCAGTACTTC.

The J gene is TRBJ1-5, the V gene TRBV27, with no clear D. V gave up 4 bases and J gave up 0 bases, with 7 bases separating them. CDR1 MNHEY and CDR2 SMNVEV come from the germline V gene (reference sequence). The CDR3 runs 14 residues. This chain's CDR3 is CASSSPFSNQPQHF. For the CDR3, the DNA is TGTGCCAGCAGTTCCCCATTTAGCAATCAGCCCCAGCATTTT.

The chain uses TRBV11-1 and TRBJ2-1, with D perhaps TRBD2 (5 bases). The length of the CDR3 is 16 residues. The germline CDR1 and CDR2 sequences are SGHAT and FQDESV (reference sequence). Trimming took off 5 bases at V and 2 bases at J, with 16 bases between the two ends. The CDR3 sequence is CASSQVWGVTYNEQFF. CDR3 sequence (DNA): TGTGCCAGCAGCCAGGTTTGGGGAGTTACCTACAATGAGCAGTTCTTC.

The chain has TRBV11-2 and TRBJ2-2, with TRBD1 matching over 8 bases. V trimming: 5 bases; J trimming: 5 bases; junction bases outside the gene matches: 10. Germline CDR1 SGHAT, CDR2 FQNNGV. The CDR3 is 16 residues long. The CDR3 region is CASSALQGARTGELFF. Written as DNA, the CDR3 is TGTGCCAGCAGCGCACTCCAGGGGGCGCGGACCGGGGAGCTGTTTTTT.

The chain employs TRBV2 and TRBJ2-7; perhaps TRBD1 as D (6 bases). Germline V CDR1 and CDR2: SNHLY, FYNNEI. Trimming took 6 bases from V and 5 from J, leaving 11 bases between them. The CDR3 is 12 residues long. The CDR3 bases are TGTGCCAGCAGGGCGGACAGCAACGAGCAGTACTTC. It specifies CASRADSNEQYF.

For this clone: This sample also contains other DNA sequences that code for the same CDR3. V and J are TRBV9 and TRBJ1-5; possibly TRBD1 for D (5 bases). Germline lookup yields CDR1 SGDLS and CDR2 YYNGEE. The CDR3 contains 14 residues. Trimming stripped 0 bases from V and 4 bases from J, with 8 bases between. The CDR3 DNA follows: TGTGCCAGCAGCGTAGATGGGGCGAATCAGCCCCAGCATTTT. It encodes CASSVDGANQPQHF.

The chain joins TRBV5-5 to TRBJ2-1; 7 bases line up with TRBD1. Trimming cost V 0 bases and J 3 bases; bases outside gene matches: 3. The germline V gene encodes CDR1 SGHKS and CDR2 YYEKEE (reference sequence). The CDR3 has 15 residues. The CDR3 DNA sequence: TGTGCCAGCAGCTTGGGGGACAGTAGCTACAATGAGCAGTTCTTC. Translated, it gives CASSLGDSSYNEQFF.

The sample holds one count of this clone. The chain has TRBV10-2 and TRBJ2-7; TRBD2 agrees at 12 bases. The CDR3 runs 14 residues. The V gene end was trimmed by 6 bases and the J gene end by 10 bases; junction bases not matched to a gene: 10. In germline, CDR1 is WSHSY, CDR2 SAAADI. The CDR3 loop reads CASSLAGGTTEQYF. CDR3 DNA sequence: TGCGCCAGCAGCCTAGCGGGGGGGACTACGGAACAGTACTTC.

The chain couples TRBV2 to TRBJ2-5, with unresolved D. V was shortened by 0 bases and J by 4 bases, with 12 bases between the two germline ends. Germline CDR1 and CDR2: SNHLY and FYNNEI. This CDR3 spans 15 amino acids. The chain's CDR3 is CASSEARGFGETQYF. As DNA, the CDR3 is TGTGCCAGCAGTGAAGCGCGTGGGTTCGGAGAGACCCAGTACTTC. Filled out from reference TRBV2 and TRBJ2-5, the complete variable domain reads EPEVTQTPSHQVTQMGQEVILRCVPISNHLYFYWYRQILGQKVEFLVSFYNNEISEKSEIFDDQFSVERPDGSNFTLKIRSTKLEDSAMYFCASSEARGFGETQYFGPGTRLLVL.

This chain links TRBV10-3 with TRBJ2-7; 7 bases match TRBD2. This CDR3 region has 13 residues. Germline-derived CDR1 and CDR2 are ENHRY and SYGVKD. Germline trimming cut 7 bases from V and 3 bases from J; bases unmatched to any gene: 6. This CDR3 is CAIKPGGGYEQYF. DNA for the CDR3: TGTGCCATCAAACCTGGGGGGGGCTACGAGCAGTACTTC.

The rearrangement uses TRBV21-1 and TRBJ2-7. TRBV21-1 is a pseudogene locus. The CDR3 has 14 amino acids. The CDR3 bases are TGTGCCAGCAACCTACATCGGCAACACTACGAGCAGTACTTC. Protein sequence: CASNLHRQHYEQYF.

This rearrangement joins TRBV4-1 to TRBJ2-1, with D possibly called TRBD1 or TRBD2 (5 bases each). With 2 bases removed from V and 3 bases from J, the gap between germline ends came to 17 bases. Germline V lookup: CDR1 MGHRA, CDR2 YSYEKL. This CDR3 is 17 amino acids long. In nucleotides, the CDR3 is TGCGCCAGCAGCCAACCCGTCCGGGGCAGAAACTACAATGAGCAGTTCTTC. Its translation is CASSQPVRGRNYNEQFF.

The V and J genes are TRBV28 and TRBJ2-7; 7 bases are shared with TRBD1. The CDR3 is 17 residues long. The V and J ends lost 4 bases and 2 bases, in that order; junction bases with no gene match: 14. Germline lookup yields CDR1 MDHEN and CDR2 SYDVKM. The CDR3 reads CASSSTGRKRPTYEQYF. In DNA, the CDR3 is TGTGCCAGCAGTTCGACAGGGCGTAAGCGTCCAACCTACGAGCAGTACTTC.

The chain links TRBV9 to TRBJ2-3; D gene unclear. CDR1 and CDR2 from the germline V gene are SGDLS and YYNGEE. Trimming stripped 0 bases from V and 4 bases from J, with 0 bases between. The CDR3 length is 11 residues. CDR3 region: CASSVADTQYF. The CDR3 DNA reads as TGTGCCAGCAGCGTAGCAGATACGCAGTATTTT.

This chain connects TRBV9 to TRBJ1-2; D gene uncertain. The CDR3 runs 13 residues. V was pared by 0 bases and J by 6 bases, with 9 bases between. Germline V CDR1 and CDR2: SGDLS, YYNGEE. Here the CDR3 reads CASSVAWGDGYTF. CDR3 nucleotides: TGTGCCAGCAGCGTAGCATGGGGAGATGGCTACACCTTC.

The chain recombines TRBV7-2 with TRBJ1-3; D unclear. V lost 5 bases, J lost 6 bases, and 17 bases lay in between. CDR1 is SGHTA, CDR2 FQGNSA, per germline. This CDR3 comprises 15 residues. The DNA of the CDR3 is TGTGCCAGCAGCCGTCAGTTAGAGAAAACAAACACCATATATTTT. It yields the protein CASSRQLEKTNTIYF.